These 6 T cell receptor beta chains originate from one sample sequenced in a study of identical twins. Each CDR3 protein is one row after TCRdb ran MiXCR on the 5' RACE reads. The profile covers some 900,000 distinct CDR3 sequences, with over 9% appearing a single time and 1.5% to 2% taken by the ten largest. These data were also reused for a study on yellow fever vaccine responses in identical twins.

Sequenced input: PBMCs. All receptors derive from a woman aged 18-30 years in good health.

The chain has TRBV12-3 or TRBV12-4 and TRBJ2-7; no firm D call. The CDR3 covers 13 residues. V dropped 3 bases and J dropped 3 bases, with 9 bases sitting between them. The CDR3 nucleotides read TGTGCCAGCAGTTTGTTTTCCGTCTACGAGCAGTACTTC. This gives the protein CASSLFSVYEQYF.

The chain links TRBV7-9 to TRBJ2-1; D ambiguous. The V end was cut by 2 bases, the J end by 7 bases, with 6 bases between. CDR1 is SEHNR, CDR2 FQNEAQ, per germline (reference sequence). The CDR3 runs 12 residues. The CDR3 loop is CASSLFLNEQFF. The CDR3 bases are TGTGCCAGCAGCTTATTCTTAAATGAGCAGTTCTTC.

This clonotype was observed many times. The V call is TRBV27, the J call TRBJ1-6, with 10 nucleotides matching TRBD1. V lost 6 bases to trimming and J lost 4 bases; unmatched junction nucleotides: 9. Germline values: CDR1 MNHEY, CDR2 SMNVEV (reference sequence). The CDR3 totals 17 residues. The CDR3 region has the DNA TGTGCCAGCAGACCCCGGACAGGGGGAGGTTATAATTCACCCCTCCACTTT. Residues: CASRPRTGGGYNSPLHF.

This clonotype was recorded many times. V gene TRBV5-1 combines with J gene TRBJ2-4; 13 nucleotides agree with TRBD2. J was trimmed by 0 bases and V by 1 base; bases with no gene match: 10. Germline CDR1 reads SGHRS; CDR2 reads YFSETQ. The CDR3 has 20 amino acids. The CDR3 loop reads CASSLTGTSGTKLAKNIQYF. The DNA of the CDR3 is TGCGCCAGCAGCTTGACCGGGACTAGCGGGACCAAGTTAGCCAAAAACATTCAGTACTTC.

The chain carries TRBV20-1 and TRBJ2-7; D remains ambiguous. This CDR3 spans 13 amino acids. Trimming pared 0 bases from V and 6 bases from J, leaving 12 bases between. Germline CDR1 is DFQATT and CDR2 is SNEGSKA (reference sequence). The CDR3 DNA is TGCAGTGCTAGAGATGTGACTGTAGGCGAGCAGTACGTC. This codes for CSARDVTVGEQYV.

Points on this clonotype: An end of the junction does not agree with germline; a read error may underlie this. The J gene is TRBJ2-7, the V gene TRBV12-3 or TRBV12-4; perhaps TRBD2 as D (6 bases). The CDR3 totals 15 residues. CDR3 region: CASSLLSSATYKQYF. Here the CDR3 DNA reads TGTGCCAGCAGTTTATTGTCTAGCGCTACCTACAAGCAGTACTTC.